Listed below are T cell receptor beta chains from one sample, sequenced in a study of PD-L1 blockade in urothelial cancer. Sequencing was performed with immunoSEQ multiplex PCR; in TCRdb, only in-frame clones are kept and a portion is missing. The table includes tens of thousands of clones, 85% detected once. The sample in question was PBMCs, obtained around atezolizumab (anti-PD-L1) treatment. These receptors were collected from an older man with urothelial cancer. CDR3s include the opening cysteine and the closing phenylalanine or tryptophan. The D gene is left open where the match is weak.

v_gene	d_gene	j_gene	CDR3aa	CDR3nt
TRBV29-1	TRBD1	TRBJ1-2	CSVEPDRGDYGYTF	TGCAGCGTTGAACCTGACAGGGGAGACTATGGCTACACTTTC
TRBV18	TRBD1	TRBJ2-3	CASSSDREYGTDTQYF	TGTGCCAGCTCGTCAGACAGGGAGTACGGCACAGATACGCAGTATTTT
TRBV5-5	TRBD2	TRBJ2-7	CASGGSSYEQYF	TGTGCATCCGGCGGGAGTTCTTACGAGCAGTACTTC
TRBV6-1	TRBD1	TRBJ1-2	CASSEPDRADYYGYTF	TGTGCCAGCAGTGAACCCGACAGGGCGGATTATTATGGCTACACCTTC
TRBV6-5	TRBD2	TRBJ2-7	CASSYSASGVSYEQYF	TGTGCCAGCAGTTACTCGGCCAGCGGGGTCTCCTACGAGCAGTACTTC
TRBV4-1	.	TRBJ2-5	CASSQEEGGGETQYF	TGCGCCAGCAGCCAAGAGGAGGGGGGGGGAGAGACCCAGTACTTC
TRBV11-2	TRBD2	TRBJ2-7	CASSLRGLAGDLTDEQYF	TGTGCCAGCAGCTTAAGAGGACTAGCGGGAGATCTAACGGACGAGCAGTACTTC
TRBV6-5	TRBD1	TRBJ2-2	CASSSPYRGPTGELFF	TGTGCCAGCAGTTCCCCTTACAGGGGCCCCACCGGGGAGCTGTTTTTT
TRBV5-1	TRBD2	TRBJ2-7	CASSLTSASYEQYF	TGCGCCAGCAGCCTGACTAGCGCCAGCTACGAGCAGTACTTC
TRBV6-5	TRBD1	TRBJ1-4	CASRGQGVNEKLFF	TGTGCCAGCAGGGGACAGGGGGTGAATGAAAAACTGTTTTTT